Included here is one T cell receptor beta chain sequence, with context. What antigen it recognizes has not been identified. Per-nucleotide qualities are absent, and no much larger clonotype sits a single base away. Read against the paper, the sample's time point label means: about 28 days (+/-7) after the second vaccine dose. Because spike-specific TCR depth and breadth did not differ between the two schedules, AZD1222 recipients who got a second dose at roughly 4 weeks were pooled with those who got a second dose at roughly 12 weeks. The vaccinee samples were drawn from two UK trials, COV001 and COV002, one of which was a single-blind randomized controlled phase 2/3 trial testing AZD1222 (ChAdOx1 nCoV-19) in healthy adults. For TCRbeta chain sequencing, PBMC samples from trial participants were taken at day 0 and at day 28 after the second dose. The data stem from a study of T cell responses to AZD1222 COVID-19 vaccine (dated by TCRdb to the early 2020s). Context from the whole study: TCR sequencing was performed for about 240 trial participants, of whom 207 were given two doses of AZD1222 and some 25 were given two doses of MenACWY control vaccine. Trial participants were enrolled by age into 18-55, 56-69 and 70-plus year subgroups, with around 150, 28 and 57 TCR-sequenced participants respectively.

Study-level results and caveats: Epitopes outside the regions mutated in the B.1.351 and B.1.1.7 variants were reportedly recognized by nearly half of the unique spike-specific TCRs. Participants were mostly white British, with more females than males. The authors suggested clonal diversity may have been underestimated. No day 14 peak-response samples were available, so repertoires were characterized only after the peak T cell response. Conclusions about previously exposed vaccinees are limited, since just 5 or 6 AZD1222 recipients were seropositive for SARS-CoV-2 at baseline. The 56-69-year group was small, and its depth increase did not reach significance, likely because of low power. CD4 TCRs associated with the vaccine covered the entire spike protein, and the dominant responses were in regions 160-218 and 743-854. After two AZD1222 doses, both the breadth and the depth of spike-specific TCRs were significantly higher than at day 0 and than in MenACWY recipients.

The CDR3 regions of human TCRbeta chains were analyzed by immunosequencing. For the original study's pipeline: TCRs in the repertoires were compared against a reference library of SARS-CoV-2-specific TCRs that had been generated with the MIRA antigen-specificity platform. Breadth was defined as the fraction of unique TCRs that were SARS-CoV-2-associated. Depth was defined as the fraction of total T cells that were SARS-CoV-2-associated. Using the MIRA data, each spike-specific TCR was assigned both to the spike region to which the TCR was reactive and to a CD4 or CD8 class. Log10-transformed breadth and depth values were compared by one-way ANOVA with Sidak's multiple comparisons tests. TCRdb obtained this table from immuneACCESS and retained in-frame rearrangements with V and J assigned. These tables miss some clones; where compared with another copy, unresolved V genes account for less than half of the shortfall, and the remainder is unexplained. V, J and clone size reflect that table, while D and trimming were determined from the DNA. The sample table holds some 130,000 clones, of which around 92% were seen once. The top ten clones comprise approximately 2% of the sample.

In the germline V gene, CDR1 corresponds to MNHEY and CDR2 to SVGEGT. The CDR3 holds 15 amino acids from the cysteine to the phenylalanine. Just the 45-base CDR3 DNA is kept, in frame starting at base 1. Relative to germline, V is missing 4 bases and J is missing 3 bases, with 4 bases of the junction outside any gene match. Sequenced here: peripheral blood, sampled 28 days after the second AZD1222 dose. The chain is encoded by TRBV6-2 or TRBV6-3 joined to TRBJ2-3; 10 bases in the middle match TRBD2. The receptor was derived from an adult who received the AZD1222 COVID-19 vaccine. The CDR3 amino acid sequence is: CASSSRTSGTDTQYF. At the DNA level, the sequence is TGTGCCAGCAGTTCTAGGACTAGCGGTACAGATACGCAGTATTTT.